The 13 T cell receptor beta chains in this list originate from one sample, sequenced in a study of CD8 T cells in ankylosing spondylitis. TCRdb re-called the 5' RACE reads through MiXCR, storing one row per CDR3 protein. The repertoire consists of about 260,000 distinct CDR3 sequences, with 15% to 25% occurring once and the leading ten covering around 8%. Sequences were obtained from blood, either unsorted or a sorted T cell fraction (not recorded which). The receptors come from a male donor with ankylosing spondylitis or in good health (not recorded which).

This clonotype was recorded at least ten times. The chain has TRBV28 and TRBJ2-5; 7 nucleotides align to TRBD1. The CDR3 contains 14 residues. Germline V gene lookup returns CDR1 MDHEN and CDR2 SYDVKM. V shed 3 bases, J shed 2 bases, and the junction held 3 bases outside the gene matches. CDR3 nucleotides: TGTGCCAGCAGTTTGGGACAGAGACAAGAGACCCAGTACTTC. It yields the protein CASSLGQRQETQYF.

There are a few counts of this clonotype. The chain joins TRBV20-1 to TRBJ2-4; 7 nucleotides match TRBD2. The CDR3 totals 14 residues. The germline V gene encodes CDR1 DFQATT and CDR2 SNEGSKA (reference sequence). V lost 4 bases and J lost 1; bases outside the gene matches: 4. This CDR3 is CSAISGVAKNIQYF. In nucleotides, the CDR3 is TGCAGTGCTATCAGCGGGGTCGCCAAAAACATTCAGTACTTC.

This clonotype was counted only a few times. This chain links TRBV6-5 with TRBJ1-2, with D maybe TRBD1 (5 bases). The length of the CDR3 is 15 residues. V was trimmed by 0 bases and J by 0 bases, leaving 8 bases between them. The germline gives CDR1 MNHEY, CDR2 SVGAGI. CDR3 DNA sequence: TGTGCCAGCAGTTACTCTCCAGGGACTAACTATGGCTACACCTTC. Residues: CASSYSPGTNYGYTF.

The chain has TRBV5-1 and TRBJ2-1; 14 bases align to TRBD2. The germline V gene has CDR1 SGHRS and CDR2 YFSETQ. The CDR3 consists of 18 residues. Trimming cost V 3 bases and J 5 bases; bases outside gene matches: 10. CDR3 loop: CASSWWTTGLAGDNEQFF. CDR3 sequence (DNA): TGCGCCAGCAGCTGGTGGACGACGGGACTAGCGGGAGACAATGAGCAGTTCTTC.

The chain is built from TRBV20-1 and TRBJ2-3; 7 bases align to TRBD1. V shed 1 base and J 0 bases; nucleotides not matched to a gene: 10. The CDR3 spans 17 residues. Germline V gene sequence: CDR1 DFQATT, CDR2 SNEGSKA (reference sequence). In DNA, the CDR3 is TGCAGTGCTAGAGGGACAGGCGCCTACCCTAGCACAGATACGCAGTATTTT. This sequence encodes CSARGTGAYPSTDTQYF.

This clonotype was counted a few times. The rearrangement links TRBV7-2 to TRBJ1-5; 9 bases are shared with TRBD1. There are 16 residues in the CDR3. V gave up 5 bases and J gave up 0 bases; unmatched junction bases: 5. CDR1 is SGHTA and CDR2 is FQGNSA in the germline V gene. CDR3 in amino acids: CASSPQGAASNQPQHF. The CDR3 coding sequence is TGTGCCAGCAGCCCACAGGGGGCCGCTAGCAATCAGCCCCAGCATTTT.

A few counts support this clonotype. The CDR3 region has the DNA TGTGCCAGCAGCTTAAAGGCAGGGAGCGAGCAGTTCTTC. Amino acid sequence: CASSLKAGSEQFF. The rearrangement links TRBV7-3 to TRBJ2-1, with D tentatively TRBD1 or TRBD2 (5 bases each). Germline V lookup: CDR1 SGHTA, CDR2 FQGTGA. V was pared by 1 base and J by 10 bases, with 11 bases between. There are 13 residues in the CDR3.

The chain carries TRBV25-1 and TRBJ2-3, with 8 positions matching TRBD1. The CDR3 covers 15 residues. Germline loops: CDR1 MGHDK, CDR2 SYGVNS. The V gene end was trimmed by 4 bases and the J gene end by 1 base; junction bases not matched to a gene: 4. The CDR3 sequence is CASSGDRRRTDTQYF. CDR3 nucleotide sequence: TGTGCCAGCAGTGGGGACAGGAGACGCACAGATACGCAGTATTTT.

Turning to this clonotype: This clone may be a read error of a much larger clone one base away. The chain employs TRBV20-1 and TRBJ1-1; a weak D match, TRBD1 (6 bases). V lost 5 bases to trimming and J lost 4 bases, with 11 bases between them. Looked up from germline, CDR1 is DFQATT and CDR2 is SNEGSKA (reference sequence). This CDR3 comprises 12 residues. The CDR3 DNA reads as TGCAGTGCTGCCTGCAGGGGCACTGAAGCTTTCTTT. It encodes CSAACRGTEAFF.

The table lists this clonotype with a few counts. This rearrangement joins TRBV29-1 to TRBJ2-1; 7 bases agree with TRBD1. With V trimmed by 3 bases and J by 6 bases, 2 bases remained unmatched. Germline lookup yields CDR1 SQVTM and CDR2 ANQGSEA. This CDR3 comprises 12 residues. CDR3 nucleotides: TGCAGCGTTGATCGGACAGGCAATGAGCAGTTCTTC. This sequence encodes CSVDRTGNEQFF.

Only one count was recorded for this clonotype. This chain links TRBV30 with TRBJ1-6; possibly TRBD1 for D (5 bases). CDR1 GTSNPN and CDR2 SVGIG come from the germline V gene (reference sequence). The V end was cut by 0 bases, the J end by 8 bases, with 14 bases between. The CDR3 length is 15 residues. CDR3 nucleotide sequence: TGTGCCTGGAGTGTACCAGGGCCCTCCGATTCACCCCTCCACTTT. Protein: CAWSVPGPSDSPLHF.

The V gene is TRBV6-1, the J gene TRBJ2-7; D may be TRBD1 (5 bases). The CDR3 is 13 residues long. The ends were cut back, 10 bases at V and 3 bases at J, with 16 bases in the middle. In germline, CDR1 is MNHNS, CDR2 SASEGT. CDR3 residues: CATDSRRGYEQYV. CDR3 sequence (DNA): TGTGCCACCGACAGTCGAAGGGGCTACGAGCAGTACGTC.

The chain combines TRBV6-4 with TRBJ2-3; 10 nucleotides line up with TRBD1. The CDR3 covers 14 residues. Germline V gives CDR1 MRHNA, CDR2 SNTAGT. V was clipped by 3 bases and J by 5 bases; unmatched bases: 2. CDR3 amino acids: CASSEGQGGDTQYF. DNA for the CDR3: TGTGCCAGCAGTGAAGGACAGGGGGGAGATACGCAGTATTTT.